This T cell receptor (beta chain) was identified in a study of CD8 T cells in Susac syndrome. The junction had 15 bases not matched to a gene; V was cut back by 0 bases and J by 7 bases. The CDR3 has 19 amino acids. Germline CDR1 is MGHRA and CDR2 is YSYEKL. The sequenced target, TCR beta, came from blood CD8+ and CD4+ T cells. Relapsing-remitting disease, either stable or active, was present in the multiple sclerosis controls, who were treatment-naive patients. Isolation of CD8+ and CD4+ T cells was performed negatively, whereas enrichment of TEMRA cells was done by FACS. cDNA came from about 0.5 to 1 ug RNA primed by random hexamers. Coverage of TCR beta CDR3 amplification by immunoSEQ multiplex PCR extended to 54 Vbeta and 13 Jbeta. Using its own MiXCR run on the immunoSEQ multiplex PCR reads, TCRdb lists one record per CDR3 protein. The table shows approximately 280,000 distinct CDR3 sequences, with 80% to 90% occurring only once.

This TCR came from a human donor with multiple sclerosis. This chain connects TRBV4-1 to TRBJ2-1; 10 nucleotides agree with TRBD2. The sequenced sample consisted of CD8+ T cells from PBMCs. The DNA for the CDR3 is TGCGCCAGCAGCCAAGAAAATCTTGGCAGGAGCGGGAGGGATAATGAGCAGTTCTTC. Its protein is CASSQENLGRSGRDNEQFF.